The 21 T cell receptor beta chains presented below share a single source sample, sequenced in a study of blood T cell repertoires in COVID-19. Sequencing was performed with immunoSEQ multiplex PCR; in TCRdb, only in-frame clones are kept and a portion is missing. The sample holds approximately 250,000 clones, about 88% seen once. Source material: peripheral blood. These receptors all stem from a man aged 18 to 29 with active or convalescent COVID-19.

The rearrangement joins TRBV28 to TRBJ1-6; TRBD1 might be the D (6 bases). Trimming stripped 5 bases from V and 0 bases from J, with 11 bases between. The CDR3 is made up of 16 amino acids. Germline values: CDR1 MDHEN, CDR2 SYDVKM. The CDR3 nucleotides are TGTGCCAGCAGTCCAACAGGGATCTCCTATAATTCACCCCTCCACTTT. It is translated as CASSPTGISYNSPLHF.

The chain uses TRBV13 and TRBJ1-2; 8 positions agree with TRBD1. The germline V gene encodes CDR1 PRHDT and CDR2 FYEKMQ (reference sequence). After removal of 5 bases from V and 3 bases from J, the junction contained 20 bases not matched to a gene. The CDR3 has 19 amino acids. For the CDR3, the DNA is TGTGCCAGCAGCAGTAACAGGGGGTATAGGGATTCAATCTACTATGGCTACACCTTC. Translated, it gives CASSSNRGYRDSIYYGYTF. Drawing the rest from reference TRBV13 and TRBJ1-2, the complete variable domain is AAGVIQSPRHLIKEKRETATLKCYPIPRHDTVYWYQQGPGQDPQFLISFYEKMQSDKGSIPDRFSAQQFSDYHSELNMSSLELGDSALYFCASSSNRGYRDSIYYGYTFGSGTRLTVV.

The chain links TRBV5-6 to TRBJ1-2; the D gene is possibly TRBD1 (5 bases). V lost 5 bases and J 7 bases, leaving 9 bases between the germline ends. The CDR3 runs to 11 residues. CDR1 and CDR2 (germline): SGHDT, YYEEEE. The CDR3 DNA reads TGTGCCAGCAGACGGGGGGTTGGCTACACCTTC. Translation: CASRRGVGYTF. Looking up the rest from reference TRBV5-6 and TRBJ1-2 gives the full variable domain: DAGVTQSPTHLIKTRGQQVTLRCSPKSGHDTVSWYQQALGQGPQFIFQYYEEEERQRGNFPDRFSGHQFPNYSSELNVNALLLGDSALYLCASRRGVGYTFGSGTRLTVV.

This chain links TRBV18 with TRBJ2-7; 8 bases fit TRBD1. V trimming: 8 bases; J trimming: 2 bases; junction bases outside the gene matches: 11. Germline V gene data show CDR1 as KGHSH and CDR2 as LQKENI. This CDR3 contains 15 residues. The CDR3: CASTPTGVITYEQYF. The CDR3 DNA is TGTGCCAGCACCCCGACAGGGGTCATCACCTACGAGCAGTACTTC.

This clone was seen just once. The V and J genes are TRBV11-1 and TRBJ2-7, with 7 nucleotides matching TRBD2. The junction had 3 bases not matched to a gene; V was cut back by 3 bases and J by 1 base. This CDR3 region has 14 residues. The germline gives CDR1 SGHAT, CDR2 FQDESV (reference sequence). Here the CDR3 reads CASSLGGTSYEQYF. The CDR3 DNA reads TGTGCCAGCAGCTTGGGGGGGACGTCCTACGAGCAGTACTTC.

This sequence joins TRBV2 and TRBJ2-2; 10 nucleotides line up with TRBD2. CDR3 length: 16 residues. In germline, CDR1 is SNHLY, CDR2 FYNNEI. V lost 4 bases and J lost 3; bases outside the gene matches: 5. The CDR3 DNA sequence: TGTGCCAGCAGTGCCCCGGGACTAGCGTACACCGGGGAGCTGTTTTTT. It codes for CASSAPGLAYTGELFF.

The chain employs TRBV13 and TRBJ2-7; D not certain. CDR1 is PRHDT, CDR2 FYEKMQ, per germline (reference sequence). Trimming removed 5 bases from V and 0 bases from J, with 5 bases in between. The CDR3 contains 12 residues. CDR3 protein: CASSPSSYEQYF. The CDR3 DNA is TGTGCCAGCAGCCCTAGCTCCTACGAGCAGTACTTC.

The chain uses TRBV28 and TRBJ2-1, with 8 bases lining up with TRBD2. V was pared by 3 bases and J by 7 bases, with 2 bases of the junction left unmatched. The CDR3 runs 13 residues. From germline, CDR1 is MDHEN and CDR2 SYDVKM. The CDR3 spells CASSFPSGNEQFF. CDR3 coding DNA: TGTGCCAGCAGTTTTCCTAGCGGGAATGAGCAGTTCTTC.

This chain joins TRBV11-3 and TRBJ2-1; TRBD2 agrees at 8 bases. The ends lost 5 bases at V and 7 bases at J; junction bases unmatched: 10. This CDR3 is 15 amino acids long. The V gene's germline CDR1 is SGHNT and CDR2 YENEEA. This CDR3 is CASSPPGRAFNEQFF. CDR3 nucleotides: TGTGCCAGCAGCCCCCCCGGGAGGGCCTTTAATGAGCAGTTCTTC.

The V and J genes are TRBV4-1 and TRBJ2-7; 8 nucleotides match TRBD2. This CDR3 is built from 14 residues. CDR1 is MGHRA and CDR2 is YSYEKL in the germline V gene. V shed 3 bases and J 5 bases; nucleotides not matched to a gene: 6. The CDR3 DNA reads as TGCGCCAGCAGCCACCAAGCGGGGGTCGACGAGCAGTACTTC. Its translation is CASSHQAGVDEQYF.

The gene calls are TRBV4-1 and TRBJ2-1, with D uncertain. Trimming took 0 bases from V and 8 from J, leaving 8 bases between them. Germline V gene data show CDR1 as MGHRA and CDR2 as YSYEKL. The CDR3 consists of 13 residues. The CDR3 protein is CASSQEVRDEQFF. In DNA form, the CDR3 reads TGCGCCAGCAGCCAAGAGGTCCGGGATGAGCAGTTCTTC.

This CDR3 is CASRQDSGSGYTF. The CDR3 DNA sequence: TGTGCCAGCAGACAGGACAGTGGGAGCGGCTACACCTTC. The J gene is TRBJ1-2, the V gene TRBV9; D perhaps matches TRBD1 (6 bases). Trimming shortened V by 5 bases and J by 8 bases, and 16 bases separated the two germline ends. The CDR3 runs to 13 residues. Germline V gene lookup returns CDR1 SGDLS and CDR2 YYNGEE. The variable domain in full, completed from reference TRBV9 and TRBJ1-2, reads DSGVTQTPKHLITATGQRVTLRCSPRSGDLSVYWYQQSLDQGLQFLIQYYNGEERAKGNILERFSAQQFPDLHSELNLSSLELGDSALYFCASRQDSGSGYTFGSGTRLTVV.

This rearrangement joins TRBV30 to TRBJ1-4; D is unresolved. This CDR3 is 15 amino acids long. The germline V and J ends were trimmed by 3 bases and 6 bases, with 17 bases remaining between them. Germline V lookup: CDR1 GTSNPN, CDR2 SVGIG (reference sequence). In DNA form, the CDR3 reads TGTGCCTGGAGGAGGTGGAATTTAGAGGATGAAAAACTGTTTTTT. It translates to CAWRRWNLEDEKLFF.

J is TRBJ1-2 and V is TRBV10-3, with D possibly TRBD1 on 5 matching bases. This CDR3 spans 15 amino acids. The germline V and J ends were trimmed by 0 bases and 1 base, with 9 bases remaining between them. Looked up from germline, CDR1 is ENHRY and CDR2 is SYGVKD. DNA of the CDR3: TGTGCCATCAGTGAGTCAACAGGCAATAACTATGGCTACACCTTC. Its protein is CAISESTGNNYGYTF.

CDR3: CASREASGADSQYF. The DNA for the CDR3 is TGTGCCAGCAGAGAGGCTAGCGGGGCTGACTCCCAGTACTTC. V is TRBV6-5 and J is TRBJ2-5; 9 nucleotides agree with TRBD2. Germline V gene sequence: CDR1 MNHEY, CDR2 SVGAGI. Germline trimming cut 6 bases from V and 9 bases from J; bases unmatched to any gene: 11. There are 14 residues in the CDR3.

The rearrangement links TRBV13 to TRBJ2-7; D is unresolved. Germline loops: CDR1 PRHDT, CDR2 FYEKMQ (reference sequence). The CDR3 is 13 residues long. The V and J ends lost 2 bases and 4 bases respectively, with 9 bases between them. CDR3 bases: TGTGCCAGCAGCTTAAGGTCCGGGTACGAGCAGTACTTC. It translates to CASSLRSGYEQYF.

CDR3 nucleotides: TGTGCCAGCGAATCTCTGGGAGGTGAAGTTAACTACGAGCAGTACTTC. Residues: CASESLGGEVNYEQYF. The chain recombines TRBV11-3 with TRBJ2-7; D is perhaps TRBD2 (6 bases). Germline loops: CDR1 SGHNT, CDR2 YENEEA. This CDR3 comprises 16 residues. Trimming stripped 8 bases from V and 3 bases from J, with 23 bases between. Looking up the rest from reference TRBV11-3 and TRBJ2-7 gives the full variable domain: EAGVVQSPRYKIIEKKQPVAFWCNPISGHNTLYWYLQNLGQGPELLIRYENEEAVDDSQLPKDRFSAERLKGVDSTLKIQPAELGDSAVYLCASESLGGEVNYEQYFGPGTRLTVT.

The V and J genes are TRBV15 and TRBJ1-5; D perhaps matches TRBD1 (6 bases). Germline CDR1 and CDR2: LNHNV and YYDKDF (reference sequence). There are 14 residues in the CDR3. Trimming took off 3 bases at V and 4 bases at J, with 10 bases between the two ends. In nucleotides, the CDR3 is TGTGCCACCAGCAGTCATGACAGGAATCAGCCCCAGCATTTT. Encoded protein: CATSSHDRNQPQHF.

V and J are TRBV2 and TRBJ1-2; D remains ambiguous. CDR1 and CDR2 (germline): SNHLY, FYNNEI. CDR3 length equals 14 residues. Trimming shortened V by 3 bases and J by 3 bases, and 11 bases separated the two germline ends. The CDR3 coding sequence is TGTGCCAGCAGTGAGGGTGGGGAGGACTATGGCTACACCTTC. It specifies CASSEGGEDYGYTF.

J is TRBJ1-2 and V is TRBV28; 10 nucleotides match TRBD1. CDR3 length: 15 amino acids. Per the germline V gene, CDR1 is MDHEN and CDR2 is SYDVKM. V was pared by 5 bases and J by 7 bases, with 10 bases of the junction left unmatched. In nucleotides, the CDR3 is TGTGCCAGCAGTGACAGGGGGCGCTTGCAATTTGGCTACACCTTC. It yields the protein CASSDRGRLQFGYTF.

This chain joins TRBV2 and TRBJ2-3; maybe TRBD2 (6 bases). The CDR3 sequence is 14 residues long. CDR1 and CDR2 (germline): SNHLY, FYNNEI. The V gene lost 7 bases and the J gene lost 2 bases, with 13 bases spanning the gap. This CDR3 is CASIGGRSTDTQYF. As DNA, the CDR3 is TGTGCCAGCATTGGGGGGAGATCCACAGATACGCAGTATTTT.